Following are 32 T cell receptor beta chains from one sample sequenced in a study of identical twins. Using its own MiXCR run on the 5' RACE reads, TCRdb lists one record per CDR3 protein. The sample contains 400,000 or so distinct CDR3 sequences, about 10% of which appear only once. The sequencing sample was made of naive T cells sorted from blood. The receptors originated from a woman aged 50 to 65 in good health.

This clonotype has just a few counts. V gene TRBV6-6 combines with J gene TRBJ2-7; D is unclear. The CDR3 covers 14 residues. The V and J ends lost 0 bases and 6 bases respectively, with 12 bases between them. Germline CDR1 MNHNY, CDR2 SVGAGI (reference sequence). The CDR3 reads CASSYSLLPREQYF. Written as DNA, the CDR3 is TGTGCCAGCAGTTACTCGCTTCTCCCTCGCGAGCAGTACTTC.

There are a few counts of this clonotype. V is TRBV7-2 and J is TRBJ2-1, with 8 bases lining up with TRBD1. The junction had 9 bases not matched to a gene; V was cut back by 7 bases and J by 7 bases. Looked up from germline, CDR1 is SGHTA and CDR2 is FQGNSA. The CDR3 runs 14 residues. CDR3 nucleotides: TGTGCCAGCAATTGGGCAGGGGGCAGAAATGAGCAGTTCTTC. It is translated as CASNWAGGRNEQFF. Combining the CDR3 with reference TRBV7-2 and TRBJ2-1 gives the whole variable domain GAGVSQSPSNKVTEKGKDVELRCDPISGHTALYWYRQSLGQGLEFLIYFQGNSAPDKSGLPSDRFSAERTGGSVSTLTIQRTQQEDSAVYLCASNWAGGRNEQFFGPGTRLTVL.

In regard to this clonotype: A read error is possible here, since a much larger clone lies one base away. The chain has TRBV5-1 and TRBJ2-1; perhaps TRBD1 as D (5 bases). Germline V gives CDR1 SGHRS, CDR2 YFSETQ. Deletions cut 0 bases from V and 8 bases from J, with 15 bases between. The CDR3 totals 15 residues. CDR3 sequence reads: CASSLGSRGFDEQFF. For the CDR3, the DNA is TGCGCCAGCAGCTTGGGGTCAAGGGGCTTTGATGAGCAGTTCTTC.

V is TRBV24-1 and J is TRBJ2-7; 9 nucleotides align to TRBD2. Germline CDR1 is KGHDR and CDR2 is SFDVKD. The length of the CDR3 is 15 residues. Trimming cost V 4 bases and J 5 bases; bases outside gene matches: 8. This CDR3 reads CATSDNSGSRHEQYF. In nucleotides, the CDR3 is TGTGCCACCAGTGACAATAGCGGGAGTCGCCACGAGCAGTACTTC.

The chain employs TRBV3-1 and TRBJ2-5; perhaps TRBD2 as D (5 bases). Deletions cut 1 base from V and 5 bases from J, with 17 bases between. The germline V gene has CDR1 LGHDT and CDR2 YNNKEL (reference sequence). The CDR3 runs 16 residues. In DNA, the CDR3 is TGTGCCAGCAGCCAAGTTTTCCGGGATTGGGCGGAGACCCAGTACTTC. Translating gives CASSQVFRDWAETQYF.

This clonotype showed up just a few times. The chain combines TRBV29-1 with TRBJ2-6; 10 bases are a match to TRBD2. V lost 5 bases and J lost 1; bases outside the gene matches: 14. This CDR3 is 19 amino acids long. Germline-derived CDR1 and CDR2 are SQVTM and ANQGSEA. In DNA form, the CDR3 reads TGCAGCGTTAGGCGAGAAACTAGCGGGACCCTATCTGGGGCCAACGTCCTGACTTTC. Translated: CSVRRETSGTLSGANVLTF.

Only a few counts were recorded for this clonotype. V gene TRBV29-1 combines with J gene TRBJ2-3; the D is unclear. Germline assignment: CDR1 SQVTM and CDR2 ANQGSEA. Trimming removed 3 bases at V and 9 bases at J, with 1 base between. The CDR3 totals 8 residues. As DNA, the CDR3 is TGCAGCGTTGACACGCAGTATTTT. Its protein product is CSVDTQYF.

CDR3 sequence (DNA): TGTGCCAGCCCCCCCCCCGGGGTAAAAGCCTACGAGCAGTACTTC. Encoded protein: CASPPPGVKAYEQYF. The V call is TRBV28, the J call TRBJ2-7, with D maybe TRBD2 (5 bases). The V end lost 8 bases, the J end lost 2 bases, and 19 bases lay between the germline ends. The CDR3 has 15 amino acids. Germline CDR1 MDHEN, CDR2 SYDVKM. Complete variable domain (other parts from reference TRBV28 and TRBJ2-7): DVKVTQSSRYLVKRTGEKVFLECVQDMDHENMFWYRQDPGLGLRLIYFSYDVKMKEKGDIPEGYSVSREKKERFSLILESASTNQTSMYLCASPPPGVKAYEQYFGPGTRLTVT.

This clonotype was counted between two and nine times. This chain connects TRBV5-6 to TRBJ2-5; D may be TRBD2 (5 bases). Trimming left V 3 bases short and J 0 bases short, with 12 bases between. Per germline, CDR1 SGHDT and CDR2 YYEEEE. There are 15 residues in the CDR3. The CDR3 DNA follows: TGTGCCAGCAGCTCGGACTCTTGGTACCAAGAGACCCAGTACTTC. Protein product: CASSSDSWYQETQYF.

This clonotype was seen at least ten times. The chain's CDR3 is CASSHPGQGTYGYTF. CDR3 DNA sequence: TGCGCCAGCAGCCACCCGGGACAGGGTACCTATGGCTACACCTTC. V is TRBV4-1 and J is TRBJ1-2; TRBD1 agrees at 9 bases. The CDR3 is made up of 15 amino acids. CDR1 and CDR2 from the germline V gene are MGHRA and YSYEKL. J gave up 4 bases and V 3 bases, and 6 bases lay outside the gene matches.

The genes are TRBV12-3 or TRBV12-4 and TRBJ1-5; the D is unclear. V was pared by 9 bases and J by 2 bases, with 17 bases between. This CDR3 region has 15 residues. The CDR3 is CASEGGPGGNQPQHF. As DNA, the CDR3 is TGTGCCAGTGAAGGCGGTCCCGGGGGCAATCAGCCCCAGCATTTT.

This clonotype was observed a few times. The chain joins TRBV18 to TRBJ2-1; no clear D gene. The germline V gene encodes CDR1 KGHSH and CDR2 LQKENI. The CDR3 totals 15 residues. The germline V and J ends were trimmed by 2 bases and 1 base, with 9 bases remaining between them. The CDR3 coding sequence is TGTGCCAGCTCACCAGAGAGTGTTTCCTACAATGAGCAGTTCTTC. Translation: CASSPESVSYNEQFF.

This clonotype was observed at least ten times. The V gene is TRBV11-3, the J gene TRBJ2-1, with 8 bases matching TRBD1. This CDR3 contains 15 residues. The germline V gene encodes CDR1 SGHNT and CDR2 YENEEA. V gave up 5 bases and J gave up 4 bases; unmatched junction bases: 7. CDR3 loop: CASSENRGFYNEQFF. CDR3 sequence (DNA): TGTGCCAGCAGCGAAAACAGGGGGTTTTACAATGAGCAGTTCTTC.

This clonotype was observed many times. The chain uses TRBV20-1 and TRBJ2-7; tentatively, D is TRBD1 (6 bases). Trimming stripped 6 bases from V and 7 bases from J, with 25 bases between. Germline CDR1 reads DFQATT; CDR2 reads SNEGSKA (reference sequence). This CDR3 comprises 15 residues. Here the CDR3 DNA reads TGCAGTGCCCTAGAGGGCCCAGGGGCGACTGGAGAGCAGTACTTC. This sequence encodes CSALEGPGATGEQYF.

In its sample, this clonotype was seen a few times. This chain links TRBV18 with TRBJ2-1; D call uncertain. The CDR3 length is 16 residues. Germline V gene lookup returns CDR1 KGHSH and CDR2 LQKENI. V dropped 6 bases and J dropped 0 bases, with 15 bases sitting between them. The CDR3 nucleotides read TGTGCCAGCTCCCCTGGTGGTCTGGACTCCTACAATGAGCAGTTCTTC. Encoded protein: CASSPGGLDSYNEQFF.

This clonotype was observed a handful of times. The V and J genes are TRBV11-3 and TRBJ2-1, with 11 bases identical to TRBD2. Germline CDR1 is SGHNT and CDR2 is YENEEA. V gave up 2 bases and J gave up 3 bases; unmatched junction bases: 6. This CDR3 is 17 amino acids long. Here the CDR3 DNA reads TGTGCCAGCAGCTTAAATCCCGGGACTAGCGGCTACAATGAGCAGTTCTTC. Protein: CASSLNPGTSGYNEQFF.

This clonotype occurred many times. This chain uses TRBV20-1 with TRBJ2-7, with D perhaps assigned TRBD1 or TRBD2 (6 bases each). The ends were cut back, 0 bases at V and 4 bases at J, with 25 bases in the middle. Germline V lookup: CDR1 DFQATT, CDR2 SNEGSKA (reference sequence). This CDR3 is built from 18 residues. CDR3 in amino acids: CSARDRSRRAGAIYEQYV. As DNA, the CDR3 is TGCAGTGCTAGAGATAGGTCCCGGAGGGCAGGGGCGATTTACGAGCAGTACGTC.

The chain couples TRBV7-9 to TRBJ2-7; no firm D call. The CDR3 contains 14 residues. Trimming removed 5 bases from V and 3 bases from J, with 14 bases in between. Germline V lookup: CDR1 SEHNR, CDR2 FQNEAQ (reference sequence). Here the CDR3 reads CASSGGPTNYEQYF. CDR3 nucleotide sequence: TGTGCCAGCAGCGGCGGTCCCACGAACTACGAGCAGTACTTC.

This clonotype was counted ten times or more. The chain joins TRBV25-1 to TRBJ2-7; D gene ambiguous. CDR1 is MGHDK and CDR2 is SYGVNS in the germline V gene. V lost 4 bases and J 3 bases, leaving 10 bases between the germline ends. The CDR3 has 13 residues. In DNA, the CDR3 is TGTGCCAGCAGTGGCCAGTGGGGCTACGAGCAGTACTTC. It translates to CASSGQWGYEQYF.

This clonotype has just a few counts. The J gene is TRBJ1-1, the V gene TRBV4-1, with D hard to call. The CDR3 covers 14 residues. Per germline, CDR1 MGHRA and CDR2 YSYEKL. Trimming took off 4 bases at V and 1 base at J, with 10 bases between the two ends. Written as DNA, the CDR3 is TGCGCCAGCAGCCTCATATTACCGAACACTGAAGCTTTCTTT. It codes for CASSLILPNTEAFF.

In its sample, this clonotype was seen many times. CDR3 protein: CASSLDRLPYEQYV. The CDR3 DNA reads as TGTGCCAGCAGCCTAGACAGGTTGCCCTACGAGCAGTACGTC. The rearrangement joins TRBV5-6 to TRBJ2-7, with a possible D match to TRBD1 (6 bases). The CDR3 has 14 amino acids. The ends were cut back, 4 bases at V and 2 bases at J, with 13 bases in the middle. Germline-derived CDR1 and CDR2 are SGHDT and YYEEEE.

This clonotype showed up just a few times. The rearrangement uses TRBV2 and TRBJ2-7; 8 bases map to TRBD2. The CDR3 sequence is 16 residues long. J lost 5 bases, V lost 4 bases, and 13 bases had no gene match. Germline V gene sequence: CDR1 SNHLY, CDR2 FYNNEI. The CDR3 DNA reads as TGTGCCAGCAGTGGGAAGGTACTAGCGGTTTCCCACGAGCAGTACGTC. Translating gives CASSGKVLAVSHEQYV.

The chain is built from TRBV10-2 and TRBJ2-1; perhaps TRBD2 as D (5 bases). The CDR3 runs to 14 residues. CDR1 WSHSY and CDR2 SAAADI come from the germline V gene. V lost 6 bases and J 3 bases, leaving 12 bases between the germline ends. This chain's CDR3 is CASRDRGSYNEQFF. CDR3 DNA sequence: TGCGCCAGCAGGGACCGGGGAAGCTACAATGAGCAGTTCTTC.

In this sample, this clonotype turned up a few times. V is TRBV13 and J is TRBJ2-7, with D perhaps matching TRBD2 (5 bases). Trimming pared 5 bases from V and 12 bases from J, leaving 17 bases between. The germline V gene encodes CDR1 PRHDT and CDR2 FYEKMQ (reference sequence). The CDR3 is 12 residues long. In DNA form, the CDR3 reads TGTGCCAGCAGCCCCGGCCGGGGTGATCCGTACTTC. It yields the protein CASSPGRGDPYF.

This clonotype was seen only a few times. This chain uses TRBV9 with TRBJ2-1, with a weak D call TRBD2 (5 bases). The length of the CDR3 is 13 residues. Trimming removed 4 bases from V and 9 bases from J, with 14 bases in between. Germline loops: CDR1 SGDLS, CDR2 YYNGEE. DNA of the CDR3: TGTGCCAGCAGCCAAGGACTGAACGCTGAGCAGTTCTTC. This translates into CASSQGLNAEQFF.

This rearrangement joins TRBV5-6 to TRBJ2-1, with D possibly called TRBD1 or TRBD2 (5 bases each). Trimming cost V 4 bases and J 5 bases, with 13 bases left between them. The CDR3 covers 14 residues. Per germline, CDR1 SGHDT and CDR2 YYEEEE. CDR3 loop: CASSPGTSHNEQFF. The CDR3 region has the DNA TGTGCCAGCAGCCCTGGGACCTCTCACAATGAGCAGTTCTTC.

The chain couples TRBV24-1 to TRBJ1-6, with D unresolved. Germline V gene lookup returns CDR1 KGHDR and CDR2 SFDVKD. This CDR3 is built from 13 residues. The V and J ends lost 4 bases and 7 bases respectively, with 7 bases between them. CDR3 DNA sequence: TGTGCCACCAGTGACCCCGGAAATTCACCCCTCCACTTT. It encodes CATSDPGNSPLHF.

The chain links TRBV4-1 to TRBJ2-1; 9 nucleotides match TRBD1. There are 16 residues in the CDR3. The ends lost 3 bases at V and 6 bases at J; junction bases unmatched: 9. CDR1 is MGHRA and CDR2 is YSYEKL in the germline V gene. The CDR3 sequence is CASSHSPGQGINEQFF. The DNA of the CDR3 is TGCGCCAGCAGCCACTCTCCGGGACAGGGTATCAATGAGCAGTTCTTC.

The V and J genes are TRBV18 and TRBJ2-1, with 9 bases identical to TRBD1. With 3 bases clipped from V and 8 bases from J, the junction kept 11 bases outside the gene matches. Germline V gene sequence: CDR1 KGHSH, CDR2 LQKENI. This CDR3 spans 16 amino acids. The CDR3 here is CASSPRDRVLEYEQFF. In DNA, the CDR3 is TGTGCCAGCTCACCCCGGGACAGGGTTCTCGAGTATGAGCAGTTCTTC.

This clonotype was seen at least ten times. The chain is built from TRBV5-5 and TRBJ2-5; weak D call: TRBD1 (6 bases). Germline CDR1 is SGHKS and CDR2 is YYEKEE (reference sequence). The CDR3 totals 14 residues. The V and J ends lost 4 bases and 5 bases respectively, with 15 bases between them. The CDR3 bases are TGTGCCAGCAGCAAACCTGGGACATCGGAGACCCAGTACTTC. It translates to CASSKPGTSETQYF.

There are a few counts of this clonotype. This rearrangement joins TRBV20-1 to TRBJ2-5; no firm D call. The CDR3 covers 13 residues. Per germline, CDR1 DFQATT and CDR2 SNEGSKA (reference sequence). V was clipped by 0 bases and J by 0 bases, with 5 bases between them. Here the CDR3 reads CSARDAYQETQYF. CDR3 nucleotide sequence: TGCAGTGCTAGAGATGCCTACCAAGAGACCCAGTACTTC.

The chain combines TRBV24-1 with TRBJ2-7; 9 nucleotides align to TRBD1. This CDR3 has 14 residues. V gave up 6 bases and J gave up 3 bases; unmatched junction bases: 5. CDR1 is KGHDR, CDR2 SFDVKD, per germline. The DNA for the CDR3 is TGTGCCACCAGTTGGGACAGGGAGATCTACGAGCAGTACGTC. Protein sequence: CATSWDREIYEQYV.